This TCR beta chain was retrieved from a study of blood T cell repertoires in COVID-19. Study in general: Italy, Spain and the United States were the sources of the convalescent and acute COVID-19 samples.

The CDR3 runs 15 residues. Germline V gene lookup returns CDR1 SGHTA and CDR2 FQGNSA. J lost 0 bases, V lost 4 bases, and 3 bases had no gene match. Per the authors' pipeline: Estimates of nucleated cell counts were drawn from the amplification of reference gene primers. Data came from immunoSEQ multiplex PCR; TCRdb stores just in-frame clones and leaves some out. D and trimming were read from the DNA, whereas the V and J calls and clone size are those reported in that table. The sample contains approximately 270,000 clones, about 86% of which appear only once. The sample consisted of peripheral blood. The origin of this receptor is an elderly man with acute or convalescent COVID-19. The chain has TRBV7-2 and TRBJ1-5; 7 nucleotides align to TRBD1. CDR3 nucleotides: TGTGCCAGCAGCTCACAGGGGTATAGCAATCAGCCCCAGCATTTT. It yields the protein CASSSQGYSNQPQHF.